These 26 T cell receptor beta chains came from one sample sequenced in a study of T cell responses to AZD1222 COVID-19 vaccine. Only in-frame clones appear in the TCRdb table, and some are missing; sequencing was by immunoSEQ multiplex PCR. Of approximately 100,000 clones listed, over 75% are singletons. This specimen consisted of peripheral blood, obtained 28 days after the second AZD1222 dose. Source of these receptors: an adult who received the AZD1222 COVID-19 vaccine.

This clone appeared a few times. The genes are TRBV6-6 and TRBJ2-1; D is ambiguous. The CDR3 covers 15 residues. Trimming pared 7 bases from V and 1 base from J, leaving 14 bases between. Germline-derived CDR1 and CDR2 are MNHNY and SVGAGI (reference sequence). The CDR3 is CASIKDGVSYNEQFF. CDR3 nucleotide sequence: TGTGCCAGCATCAAAGATGGGGTTTCCTACAATGAGCAGTTCTTC.

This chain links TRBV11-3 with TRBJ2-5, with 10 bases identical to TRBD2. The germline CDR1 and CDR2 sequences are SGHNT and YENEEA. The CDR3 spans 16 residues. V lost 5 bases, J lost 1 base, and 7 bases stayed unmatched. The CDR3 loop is CASSPGLADLQETQYF. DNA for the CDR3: TGTGCCAGCAGCCCCGGACTAGCGGACCTCCAAGAGACCCAGTACTTC.

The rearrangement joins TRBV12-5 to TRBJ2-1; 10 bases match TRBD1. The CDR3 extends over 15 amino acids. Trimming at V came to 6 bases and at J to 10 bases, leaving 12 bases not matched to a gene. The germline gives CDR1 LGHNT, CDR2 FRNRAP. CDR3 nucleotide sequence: TGTGCTAGTGGAAAAGGGACAGGGGCCCCGCGGGAGCAGTTCTTC. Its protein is CASGKGTGAPREQFF.

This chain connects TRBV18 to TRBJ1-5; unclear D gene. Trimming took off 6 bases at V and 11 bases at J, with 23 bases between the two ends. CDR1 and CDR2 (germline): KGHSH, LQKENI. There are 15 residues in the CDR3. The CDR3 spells CASSLTAGIDSAQHF. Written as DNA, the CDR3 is TGTGCCAGCTCGCTGACGGCAGGAATAGATTCAGCCCAGCATTTT.

CDR3 DNA: TGTGCCAGCAGCTTAAGTTCCCCTTCACCCCTCCACTTT. Translated, it gives CASSLSSPSPLHF. The chain recombines TRBV7-9 with TRBJ1-6; no clear D. Germline CDR1 SEHNR, CDR2 FQNEAQ (reference sequence). The CDR3 has 13 residues. Trimming removed 2 bases at V and 9 bases at J, with 8 bases between.

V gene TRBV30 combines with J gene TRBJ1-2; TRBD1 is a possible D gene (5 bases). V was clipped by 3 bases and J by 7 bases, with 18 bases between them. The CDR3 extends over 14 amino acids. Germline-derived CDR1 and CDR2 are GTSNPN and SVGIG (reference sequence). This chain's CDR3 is CAWSGSWGFGGYTF. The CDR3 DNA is TGTGCCTGGAGCGGGTCCTGGGGGTTTGGTGGCTACACCTTC.

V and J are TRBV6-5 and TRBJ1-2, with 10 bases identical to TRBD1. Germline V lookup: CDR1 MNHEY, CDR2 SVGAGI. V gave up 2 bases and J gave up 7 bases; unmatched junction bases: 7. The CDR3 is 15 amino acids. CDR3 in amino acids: CASSYLDGTGVGYTF. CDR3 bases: TGTGCCAGCAGTTACCTAGACGGGACAGGGGTTGGCTACACCTTC.

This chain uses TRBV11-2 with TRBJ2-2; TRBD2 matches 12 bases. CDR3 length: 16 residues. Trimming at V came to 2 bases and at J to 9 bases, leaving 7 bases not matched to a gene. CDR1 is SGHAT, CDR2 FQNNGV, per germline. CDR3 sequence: CASSLTSGGPPRELFF. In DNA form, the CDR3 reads TGTGCCAGCAGCTTAACTAGCGGGGGGCCGCCAAGGGAGCTGTTTTTT.

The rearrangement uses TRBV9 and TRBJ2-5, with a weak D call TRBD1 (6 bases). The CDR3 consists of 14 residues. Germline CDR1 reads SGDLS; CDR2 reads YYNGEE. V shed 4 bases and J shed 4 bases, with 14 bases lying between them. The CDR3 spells CASSPQGQGETQYF. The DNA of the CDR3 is TGTGCCAGCAGCCCACAGGGCCAGGGAGAGACCCAGTACTTC.

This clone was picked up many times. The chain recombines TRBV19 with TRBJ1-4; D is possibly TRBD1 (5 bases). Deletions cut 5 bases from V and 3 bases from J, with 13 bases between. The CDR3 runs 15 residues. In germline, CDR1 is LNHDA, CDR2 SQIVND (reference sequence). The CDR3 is CASSPGTAANEKLFF. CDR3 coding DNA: TGTGCCAGTAGTCCGGGGACGGCGGCTAATGAAAAACTGTTTTTT.

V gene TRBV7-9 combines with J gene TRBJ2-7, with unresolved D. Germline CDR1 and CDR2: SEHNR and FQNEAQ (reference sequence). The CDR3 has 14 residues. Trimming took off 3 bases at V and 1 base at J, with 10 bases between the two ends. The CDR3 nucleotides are TGTGCCAGCAGCTTTCCCGGGCAGTCCTACGAGCAGTACTTC. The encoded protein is CASSFPGQSYEQYF.

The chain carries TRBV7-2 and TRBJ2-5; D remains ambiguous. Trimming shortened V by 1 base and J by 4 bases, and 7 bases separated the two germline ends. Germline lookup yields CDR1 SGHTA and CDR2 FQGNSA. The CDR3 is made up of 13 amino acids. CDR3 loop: CASSLVGLETQYF. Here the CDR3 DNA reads TGTGCCAGCAGCTTAGTGGGTTTAGAGACCCAGTACTTC.

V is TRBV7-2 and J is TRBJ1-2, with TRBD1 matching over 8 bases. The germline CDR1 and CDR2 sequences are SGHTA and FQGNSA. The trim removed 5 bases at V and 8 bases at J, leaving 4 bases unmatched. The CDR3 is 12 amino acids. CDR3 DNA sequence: TGTGCCAGCAGCGTGACAGGGGTGGGCTACACCTTC. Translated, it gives CASSVTGVGYTF.

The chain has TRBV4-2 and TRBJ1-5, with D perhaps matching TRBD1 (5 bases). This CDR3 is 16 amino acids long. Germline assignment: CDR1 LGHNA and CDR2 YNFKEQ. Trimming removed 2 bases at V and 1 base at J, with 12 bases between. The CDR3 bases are TGTGCCAGCAGCCAAATGCTCGGACAAAGCAATCAGCCCCAGCATTTT. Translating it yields CASSQMLGQSNQPQHF.

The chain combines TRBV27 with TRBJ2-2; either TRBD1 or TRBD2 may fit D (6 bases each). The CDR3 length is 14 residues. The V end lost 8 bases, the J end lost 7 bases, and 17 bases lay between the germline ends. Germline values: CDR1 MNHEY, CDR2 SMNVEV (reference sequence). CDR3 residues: CASGVGGIYGELFF. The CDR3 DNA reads TGTGCCAGCGGGGTGGGGGGCATATACGGGGAGCTGTTTTTT.

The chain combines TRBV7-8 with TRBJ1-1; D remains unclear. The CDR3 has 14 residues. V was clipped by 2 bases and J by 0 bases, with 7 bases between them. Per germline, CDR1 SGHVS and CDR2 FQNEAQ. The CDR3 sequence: CASSLNRMNTEAFF. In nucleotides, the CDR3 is TGTGCCAGCAGCTTAAACCGGATGAACACTGAAGCTTTCTTT. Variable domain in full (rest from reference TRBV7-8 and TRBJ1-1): GAGVSQSPRYKVAKRGQDVALRCDPISGHVSLFWYQQALGQGPEFLTYFQNEAQLDKSGLPSDRFFAERPEGSVSTLKIQRTQQEDSAVYLCASSLNRMNTEAFFGQGTRLTVV.

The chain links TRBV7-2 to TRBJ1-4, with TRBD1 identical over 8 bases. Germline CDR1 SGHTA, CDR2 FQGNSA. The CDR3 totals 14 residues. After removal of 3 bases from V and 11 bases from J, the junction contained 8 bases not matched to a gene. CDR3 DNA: TGTGCCAGCAGCTTCGGCAGGGGGCCGTGGAAACTGTTTTTT. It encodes CASSFGRGPWKLFF.

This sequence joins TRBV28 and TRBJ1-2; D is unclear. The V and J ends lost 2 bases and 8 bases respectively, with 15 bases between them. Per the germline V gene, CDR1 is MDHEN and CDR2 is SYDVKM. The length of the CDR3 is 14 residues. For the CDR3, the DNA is TGTGCCAGCAGTTTAGCGCCAGAAAGAGGGGGCTACACCTTC. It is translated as CASSLAPERGGYTF.

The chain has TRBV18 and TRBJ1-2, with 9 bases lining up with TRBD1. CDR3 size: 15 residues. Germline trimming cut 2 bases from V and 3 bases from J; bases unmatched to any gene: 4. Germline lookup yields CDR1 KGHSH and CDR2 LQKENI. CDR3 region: CASSPNRGQDYGYTF. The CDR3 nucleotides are TGTGCCAGCTCACCAAACAGGGGGCAGGACTATGGCTACACCTTC.

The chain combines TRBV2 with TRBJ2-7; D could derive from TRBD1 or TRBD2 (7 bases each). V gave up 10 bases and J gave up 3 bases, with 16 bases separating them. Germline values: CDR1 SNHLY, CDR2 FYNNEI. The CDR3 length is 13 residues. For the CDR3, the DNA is TGTGCCACCCTGACAGGGAGGGACTACGAGCAGTACTTC. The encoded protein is CATLTGRDYEQYF.

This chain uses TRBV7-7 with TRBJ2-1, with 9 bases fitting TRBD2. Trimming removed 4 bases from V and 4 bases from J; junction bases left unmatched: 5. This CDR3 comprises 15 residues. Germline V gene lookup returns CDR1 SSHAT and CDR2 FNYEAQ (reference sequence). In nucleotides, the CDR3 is TGTGCCAGCAGCTCCGGGACTAGCACATACAATGAGCAGTTCTTC. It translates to CASSSGTSTYNEQFF. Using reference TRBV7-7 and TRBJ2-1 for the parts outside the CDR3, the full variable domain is GAGVSQSPRYKVTKRGQDVTLRCDPISSHATLYWYQQALGQGPEFLTYFNYEAQPDKSGLPSDRFSAERPEGSISTLTIQRTEQRDSAMYRCASSSGTSTYNEQFFGPGTRLTVL.

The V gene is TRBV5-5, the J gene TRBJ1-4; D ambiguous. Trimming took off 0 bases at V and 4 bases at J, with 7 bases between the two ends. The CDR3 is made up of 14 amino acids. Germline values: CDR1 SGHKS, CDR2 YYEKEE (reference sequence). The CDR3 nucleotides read TGTGCCAGCAGCTTGGCGGAGGGTAATGAAAAACTGTTTTTT. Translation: CASSLAEGNEKLFF.

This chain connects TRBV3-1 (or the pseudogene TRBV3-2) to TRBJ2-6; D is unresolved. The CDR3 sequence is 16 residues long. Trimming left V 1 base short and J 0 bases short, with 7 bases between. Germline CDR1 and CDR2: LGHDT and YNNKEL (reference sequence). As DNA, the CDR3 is TGTGCCAGCAGCCAAGCCAGCCCCTCTGGGGCCAACGTCCTGACTTTC. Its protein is CASSQASPSGANVLTF.

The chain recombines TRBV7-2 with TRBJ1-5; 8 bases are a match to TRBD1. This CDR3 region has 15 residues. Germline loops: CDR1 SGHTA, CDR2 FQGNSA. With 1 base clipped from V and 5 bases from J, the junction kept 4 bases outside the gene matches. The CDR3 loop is CASSLGDRGYQPQHF. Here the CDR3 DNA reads TGTGCCAGCAGCTTAGGAGACAGGGGCTATCAGCCCCAGCATTTT.

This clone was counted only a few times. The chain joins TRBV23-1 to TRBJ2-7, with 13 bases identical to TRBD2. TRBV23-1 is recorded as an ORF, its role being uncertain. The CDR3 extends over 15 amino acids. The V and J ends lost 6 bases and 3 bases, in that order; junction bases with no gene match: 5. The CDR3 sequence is CASRGGLAGNYEQYF. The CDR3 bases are TGCGCCAGCAGGGGGGGACTAGCGGGGAACTACGAGCAGTACTTC.

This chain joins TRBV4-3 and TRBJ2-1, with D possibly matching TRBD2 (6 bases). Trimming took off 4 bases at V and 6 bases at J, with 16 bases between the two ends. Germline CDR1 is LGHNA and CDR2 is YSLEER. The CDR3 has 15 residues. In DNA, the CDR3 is TGCGCCAGCAGCCCAGGAGGGGCCGCGGTCAATGAGCAGTTCTTC. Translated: CASSPGGAAVNEQFF.